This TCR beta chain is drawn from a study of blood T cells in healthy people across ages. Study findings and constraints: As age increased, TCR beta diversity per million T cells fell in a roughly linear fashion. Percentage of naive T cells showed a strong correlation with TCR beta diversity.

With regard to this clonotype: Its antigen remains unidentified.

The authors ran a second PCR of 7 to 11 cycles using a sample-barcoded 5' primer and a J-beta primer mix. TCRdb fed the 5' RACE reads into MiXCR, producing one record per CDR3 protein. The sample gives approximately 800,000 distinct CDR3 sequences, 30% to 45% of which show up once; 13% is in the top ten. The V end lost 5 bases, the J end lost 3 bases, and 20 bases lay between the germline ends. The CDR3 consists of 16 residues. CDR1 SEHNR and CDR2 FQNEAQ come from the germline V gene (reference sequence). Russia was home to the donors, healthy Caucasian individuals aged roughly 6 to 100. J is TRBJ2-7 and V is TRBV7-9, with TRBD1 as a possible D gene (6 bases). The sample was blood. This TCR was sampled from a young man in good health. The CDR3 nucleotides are TGTGCCAGCAGCCCCCAGGGGCCACAGCGTTTCTACGAGCAGTACTTC. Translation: CASSPQGPQRFYEQYF.